The 17 T cell receptor beta chains below come from one sample, sequenced in a study of CD8 T cells in Susac syndrome. The authors reverse transcribed 0.5 to 1 ug RNA with random hexamers. Each CDR3 protein is one row after TCRdb ran MiXCR on the immunoSEQ multiplex PCR reads. The sample includes 150,000 to 200,000 distinct CDR3 sequences, around 94% of them seen just once. Input material: CD4+ T cells from PBMCs. The receptors were gathered from a human donor with Susac syndrome.

The chain carries TRBV20-1 and TRBJ1-2; perhaps TRBD1 as D (5 bases). In germline, CDR1 is DFQATT, CDR2 SNEGSKA (reference sequence). The CDR3 runs to 15 residues. The V gene lost 0 bases and the J gene lost 4 bases, with 15 bases spanning the gap. The CDR3 DNA follows: TGCAGTGCTAGAGATCTAGGGAGGGACGGCTATGGCTACACCTTC. Translated, it gives CSARDLGRDGYGYTF.

CDR3 amino acids: CSAEGWTTDTQYF. The CDR3 DNA reads TGCAGCGCCGAAGGTTGGACAACAGATACGCAGTATTTT. V is TRBV29-1 and J is TRBJ2-3; tentative D call: TRBD1 (5 bases). The CDR3 has 13 amino acids. The V and J ends lost 7 bases and 3 bases respectively, with 14 bases between them. Per germline, CDR1 SQVTM and CDR2 ANQGSEA.

The V gene is TRBV25-1, the J gene TRBJ2-6; 9 bases line up with TRBD1. Germline assignment: CDR1 MGHDK and CDR2 SYGVNS. The CDR3 length is 20 residues. Trimming took 4 bases from V and 2 from J; bases not matched to a gene: 15. The CDR3 DNA sequence: TGTGCCAGCAGTGTTTTCGCATCGGACAGGGGATCCCCTGGGGCCAACGTCCTGACTTTC. Its translation is CASSVFASDRGSPGANVLTF.

J is TRBJ1-6 and V is TRBV19, with 8 bases aligning to TRBD1. CDR3 length equals 16 residues. V gave up 5 bases and J gave up 8 bases; unmatched junction bases: 11. Germline V gene data show CDR1 as LNHDA and CDR2 as SQIVND (reference sequence). DNA of the CDR3: TGTGCCAGTAGTGTTACTACGGGACAGGTCGATTCACCCCTCCACTTT. Its translation: CASSVTTGQVDSPLHF.

This clonotype was observed once. J is TRBJ2-2 and V is TRBV29-1, with 12 positions matching TRBD2. Germline CDR1 is SQVTM and CDR2 is ANQGSEA. V trimming: 4 bases; J trimming: 8 bases; junction bases outside the gene matches: 2. The CDR3 has 13 amino acids. The CDR3 region is CSVGLAGVGELFF. The DNA for the CDR3 is TGCAGCGTTGGACTAGCGGGGGTTGGGGAGCTGTTTTTT.

The J gene is TRBJ2-7, the V gene TRBV15, with 7 bases identical to TRBD1. This CDR3 spans 15 amino acids. CDR1 is LNHNV and CDR2 is YYDKDF in the germline V gene (reference sequence). V lost 0 bases and J lost 2; bases outside the gene matches: 4. CDR3 DNA: TGTGCCACCAGCAGAGATAATACAGGGGCCTACGAGCAGTACTTC. Amino acid sequence: CATSRDNTGAYEQYF.

J is TRBJ1-6 and V is TRBV7-2, with D maybe TRBD1 (6 bases). V gave up 2 bases and J gave up 7 bases, with 12 bases separating them. This CDR3 comprises 15 residues. Germline V CDR1 and CDR2: SGHTA, FQGNSA. The CDR3 DNA reads as TGTGCCAGCAGCTTAAACAGGGTCGGAAATTCACCCCTCCACTTT. It encodes CASSLNRVGNSPLHF.

The chain joins TRBV12-3 or TRBV12-4 to TRBJ1-2; 7 nucleotides agree with TRBD1. Losses at the gene ends were 4 bases for V and 6 bases for J; bases not matched to a gene: 11. The length of the CDR3 is 15 residues. CDR3 DNA sequence: TGTGCCAGCAGTTCCAACCTACAGGGGTGGGATGGCTACACCTTC. As protein: CASSSNLQGWDGYTF.

V is TRBV6-6 and J is TRBJ2-3; D gene uncertain. The CDR3 contains 12 residues. The germline gives CDR1 MNHNY, CDR2 SVGAGI (reference sequence). V was shortened by 5 bases and J by 6 bases, with 9 bases between the two germline ends. CDR3 sequence (DNA): TGTGCCAGCAGTCTAAGCGCGGATACGCAGTATTTT. It specifies CASSLSADTQYF.

This rearrangement joins TRBV3-1 to TRBJ1-6; D gene uncertain. CDR3 length: 16 amino acids. The germline gives CDR1 LGHDT, CDR2 YNNKEL (reference sequence). V was cut by 1 base and J by 9 bases, with 16 bases left in between. This CDR3 is CASSQVRPGRSSPLHF. CDR3 DNA sequence: TGTGCCAGCAGCCAAGTGCGACCCGGACGGAGTTCACCCCTCCACTTT.

This clonotype has more than one count but fewer than ten. V and J are TRBV18 and TRBJ1-2; D unresolved. Trimming removed 3 bases from V and 2 bases from J, with 7 bases in between. The germline CDR1 and CDR2 sequences are KGHSH and LQKENI. The CDR3 consists of 13 residues. The CDR3 reads CASSPTANYGYTF. Here the CDR3 DNA reads TGTGCCAGCTCACCTACAGCAAACTATGGCTACACCTTC.

The V call is TRBV4-1, the J call TRBJ1-1; 9 positions agree with TRBD1. Trimming took 3 bases from V and 3 from J; bases not matched to a gene: 5. The CDR3 is 15 amino acids. In germline, CDR1 is MGHRA, CDR2 YSYEKL. This CDR3 is CASSQGGQGYTEAFF. The CDR3 DNA is TGCGCCAGCAGCCAGGGCGGACAGGGGTACACTGAAGCTTTCTTT.

The rearrangement links TRBV12-3 or TRBV12-4 to TRBJ2-2, with no clear D. The CDR3 spans 14 residues. With 2 bases removed from V and 0 bases from J, the gap between germline ends came to 4 bases. The CDR3 region is CASSLLSNTGELFF. The CDR3 DNA sequence: TGTGCCAGCAGTTTATTGTCGAACACCGGGGAGCTGTTTTTT.

V usage is TRBV6-5 and J usage is TRBJ2-1, with D tentatively TRBD2 (6 bases). The V and J ends lost 5 bases and 7 bases respectively, with 9 bases between them. Per germline, CDR1 MNHEY and CDR2 SVGAGI. CDR3 length equals 12 residues. CDR3 in amino acids: CASSAAGNEQFF. The CDR3 DNA is TGTGCCAGCAGTGCCGCGGGGAATGAGCAGTTCTTC.

The chain uses TRBV5-1 and TRBJ2-1; D is perhaps TRBD1 (5 bases). CDR1 is SGHRS and CDR2 is YFSETQ in the germline V gene. Trimming shortened V by 4 bases and J by 6 bases, and 17 bases separated the two germline ends. This CDR3 contains 15 residues. CDR3 protein: CASSTGHHTLNEQFF. CDR3 in DNA: TGCGCCAGCAGCACCGGACATCATACTCTCAATGAGCAGTTCTTC. The variable domain in full, completed from reference TRBV5-1 and TRBJ2-1, reads KAGVTQTPRYLIKTRGQQVTLSCSPISGHRSVSWYQQTPGQGLQFLFEYFSETQRNKGNFPGRFSGRQFSNSRSEMNVSTLELGDSALYLCASSTGHHTLNEQFFGPGTRLTVL.

The rearrangement links TRBV29-1 to TRBJ2-7; D perhaps matches TRBD1 (5 bases). The CDR3 spans 14 residues. CDR1 is SQVTM and CDR2 is ANQGSEA in the germline V gene. The V end was cut by 3 bases, the J end by 2 bases, with 14 bases between. In nucleotides, the CDR3 is TGCAGCGTTGATAGGGCAGGGAAGCCCTACGAGCAGTACTTC. As protein: CSVDRAGKPYEQYF.

The chain has TRBV5-1 and TRBJ2-1; TRBD2 matches 11 bases. Germline V gene data show CDR1 as SGHRS and CDR2 as YFSETQ. V shed 5 bases and J 6 bases; nucleotides not matched to a gene: 7. The length of the CDR3 is 15 residues. The CDR3 sequence: CASRANSGGANEQFF. For the CDR3, the DNA is TGCGCCAGCAGGGCGAATAGCGGGGGGGCCAATGAGCAGTTCTTC.